These T cell receptor beta chains were read from a single sample in a study of type 1 regulatory T cells. For these TCRs, the target antigens are not known. Using its own MiXCR run on the reads, TCRdb lists one record per CDR3 protein. Altogether about 5,800 distinct CDR3 sequences are present, 25% to 30% being singletons, with the ten largest covering about 8%. The material sequenced was cultured T cells, either the whole culture or a sorted T cell fraction (not recorded which). The origin of the receptors is a human donor in good health. Each CDR3 is given with its conserved first and last residue. Fields, in order: J gene, clone size, V gene, D gene, CDR3 DNA, CDR3 protein. A D gene is named only where the DNA matches it firmly. The listing skips clone size in some rows; elsewhere it reads once, few, many or a size class.

J: TRBJ2-7
size: many
V: TRBV7-2
D: TRBD1
DNA: TGTGCCAGCAGAGGGACAGGGGGTTCTCAAGAGCAGTACTTC
CDR3: CASRGTGGSQEQYF

J: TRBJ1-1
size: medium-sized
V: TRBV7-2
D: -
DNA: TGTGCCAGCAGCTTCTCGGGGAACACTGAAGCTTTCTTT
CDR3: CASSFSGNTEAFF

J: TRBJ2-1
size: -
V: TRBV15
D: -
DNA: TGTGCCACCAGACTAGTGGCGGCGAGTGAGCAGTTCTTC
CDR3: CATRLVAASEQFF

J: TRBJ2-1
size: many
V: TRBV19
D: -
DNA: TGTGCCAGTAGCAGATCAGGTGGCTACAATGAGCAGTTCTTC
CDR3: CASSRSGGYNEQFF

J: TRBJ2-1
size: medium-sized
V: TRBV5-1
D: TRBD2
DNA: TGCGCCAGCAGCTTCCAACTAGCGGGAGGGTCGGATGAGCAGTTCTTC
CDR3: CASSFQLAGGSDEQFF

J: TRBJ1-5
size: -
V: TRBV6-1
D: -
DNA: TGTGCCAGCAGTGGAAGACGACAGACGGATCAGCCCCAGCATTTT
CDR3: CASSGRRQTDQPQHF

J: TRBJ2-2
size: -
V: TRBV5-4
D: TRBD2
DNA: TGTGCCAGCAGCTTGGTTAGCGGGAGGGCCGGGGAGCTGTTTTTT
CDR3: CASSLVSGRAGELFF

J: TRBJ2-3
size: medium-sized
V: TRBV5-6
D: -
DNA: TGTGCCAGCAGCTTGGCGGGAGGGGGCACACATACGCAGTATTTT
CDR3: CASSLAGGGTHTQYF

J: TRBJ1-2
size: many
V: TRBV28
D: -
DNA: TGTGCCAGCAGTGCCCCGGGACTGACGTATGGCTACACCTTC
CDR3: CASSAPGLTYGYTF

J: TRBJ2-1
size: large
V: TRBV28
D: -
DNA: TGTGCCGGGGCGAGTTCAGGGCTGGGGGGCAATGAGCAGTTCTTC
CDR3: CAGASSGLGGNEQFF

J: TRBJ1-3
size: many
V: TRBV20-1
D: -
DNA: TGCAGTGCCGGGAGGGTCCCTGGAAACACCATATATTTT
CDR3: CSAGRVPGNTIYF

J: TRBJ2-2
size: -
V: TRBV12-3/TRBV12-4
D: -
DNA: TGTGCCAGCAGTTCCCCTAGGGGAGGAACCGGGGAGCTGTTTTTT
CDR3: CASSSPRGGTGELFF

J: TRBJ2-3
size: medium-sized
V: TRBV20-1
D: TRBD2
DNA: TGCAGTGCTAGAATTTTGGGCGGGAGAACAGATACGCAGTATTTT
CDR3: CSARILGGRTDTQYF

J: TRBJ2-4
size: medium-sized
V: TRBV30
D: TRBD2
DNA: TGTGCCTGGAATCTAGCGGGAGCTTCTAAAAACATTCAGTACTTC
CDR3: CAWNLAGASKNIQYF

J: TRBJ1-2
size: medium-sized
V: TRBV6-1
D: -
DNA: TGTGCCAGCAGTGAGCACTCTTGGGGAGGCAGCGATTATGGCTACACCTTC
CDR3: CASSEHSWGGSDYGYTF